This T cell receptor (beta chain) came from a study of early T cells in non-severe SARS-CoV-2 infection. Study-wide results and caveats: VDJdb matching, biased toward anti-spike CD8 responses, missed private and CD4 specificities.

Attached unique molecular identifiers marked individual cDNA molecules. TCRdb passed the 5' RACE reads through MiXCR, listing each CDR3 protein once. The sample contains about 42,000 distinct CDR3 sequences, around 6.9% of which appear only once. Turning to this clonotype: Its antigen is undetermined. A much larger clone lies one base from this, so it may be a read error.

The CDR3 is made up of 15 amino acids. Germline V gives CDR1 SGHRS, CDR2 YFSETQ. The clonotype was recovered from an adult who was a healthcare worker with PCR-confirmed SARS-CoV-2 infection or an uninfected control (not recorded which). The source material was whole blood. This chain connects TRBV5-1 to TRBJ1-3; D not resolved. CDR3 loop: CASSLRPGSGNTKYF. The CDR3 bases are TGCGCCAGCAGCCTAAGACCGGGCTCTGGAAACACCAAATATTTT.